The clone carrying this TCR beta chain was seen just once. Germline CDR1 is ENHRY and CDR2 is SYGVKD. The CDR3 consists of 13 residues. V was pared by 7 bases and J by 4 bases, with 4 bases of the junction left unmatched. This specimen comes from a study of shared clonotypes between healthy human individuals. Method: immunoSEQ multiplex PCR; TCRdb's copy keeps in-frame clones and lacks some. The sample includes millions of clones, about 92% of them seen just once. The sequence was collected from a man younger than 35 in good health. Some clones in this sample may be carry-over from other donors' samples. Source material: naive CD4+ T cells from PBMCs. Subset reported: CD45RA+ positively selected. This chain uses TRBV10-3 with TRBJ1-5; the match to TRBD1 covers 7 bases. The CDR3 DNA sequence: TGTGCCATCACCAGGGGGGGTAATCAGCCCCAGCATTTT. Its protein product is CAITRGGNQPQHF.